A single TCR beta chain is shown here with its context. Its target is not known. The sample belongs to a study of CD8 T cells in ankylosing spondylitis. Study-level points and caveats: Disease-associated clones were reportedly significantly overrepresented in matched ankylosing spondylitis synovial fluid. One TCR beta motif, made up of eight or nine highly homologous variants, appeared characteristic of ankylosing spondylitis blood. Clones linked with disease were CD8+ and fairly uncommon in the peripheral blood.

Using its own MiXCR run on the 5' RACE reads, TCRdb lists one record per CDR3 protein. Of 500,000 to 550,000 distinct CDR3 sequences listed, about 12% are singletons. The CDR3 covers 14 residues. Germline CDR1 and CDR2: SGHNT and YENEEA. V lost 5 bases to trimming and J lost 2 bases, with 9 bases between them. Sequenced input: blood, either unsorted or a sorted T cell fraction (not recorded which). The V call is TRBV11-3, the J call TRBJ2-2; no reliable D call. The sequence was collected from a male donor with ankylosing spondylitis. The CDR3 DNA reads TGTGCCAGCAGCGCCCGATCTAACACCGGGGAGCTGTTTTTT. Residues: CASSARSNTGELFF.